These 17 T cell receptor beta chains originate from one sample sequenced in a study of blood T cell repertoires in COVID-19. Assay: immunoSEQ multiplex PCR; the TCRdb copy retains only in-frame clones and omits some. The data hold approximately 270,000 clones, with under 90% observed a single time. What was sequenced was peripheral blood. The receptors stem from a man in his forties or fifties with acute or convalescent COVID-19.

This clone was recorded only once. This chain joins TRBV24-1 and TRBJ2-1; 9 nucleotides line up with TRBD1. The germline V gene encodes CDR1 KGHDR and CDR2 SFDVKD. This CDR3 region has 14 residues. V lost 4 bases and J lost 8; bases outside the gene matches: 5. CDR3 sequence (DNA): TGTGCCACCAGTGAGGGACAGGGTGTCCATGAGCAGTTCTTC. It yields the protein CATSEGQGVHEQFF.

This sequence joins TRBV2 and TRBJ1-5; 12 bases fit TRBD1. The CDR3 totals 15 residues. J was trimmed by 6 bases and V by 5 bases; bases with no gene match: 5. The V gene's germline CDR1 is SNHLY and CDR2 FYNNEI. CDR3 nucleotide sequence: TGTGCCAGCAGTCCGGGACAGGGGGCTTTTCAGCCCCAGCATTTT. Its protein product is CASSPGQGAFQPQHF.

The chain links TRBV11-2 to TRBJ1-4; 9 nucleotides match TRBD1. This CDR3 comprises 14 residues. Germline CDR1 and CDR2: SGHAT and FQNNGV. Trimming at V came to 5 bases and at J to 5 bases, leaving 3 bases not matched to a gene. The CDR3 is CASSAGQGNEKLFF. The CDR3 nucleotides read TGTGCCAGCAGCGCTGGACAGGGGAATGAAAAACTGTTTTTT.

The chain carries TRBV5-5 and TRBJ1-5; 7 bases fit TRBD1. V shed 3 bases, J shed 0 bases, and the junction held 6 bases outside the gene matches. This CDR3 has 16 amino acids. The germline V gene has CDR1 SGHKS and CDR2 YYEKEE (reference sequence). CDR3 sequence: CASSSLGTASNQPQHF. The DNA of the CDR3 is TGTGCCAGCAGCTCGCTCGGGACAGCTAGCAATCAGCCCCAGCATTTT.

The rearrangement joins TRBV5-1 to TRBJ2-3, with D possibly matching TRBD2 (6 bases). The CDR3 runs 14 residues. V was clipped by 4 bases and J by 3 bases, with 12 bases between them. Germline V lookup: CDR1 SGHRS, CDR2 YFSETQ. The DNA of the CDR3 is TGCGCCAGCAGCGGGATCGCGGGAACAGATACGCAGTATTTT. Its translation is CASSGIAGTDTQYF.

The chain uses TRBV11-1 and TRBJ2-7; 7 bases are shared with TRBD1. This CDR3 is built from 15 residues. J gave up 3 bases and V 5 bases, and 10 bases lay outside the gene matches. Per germline, CDR1 SGHAT and CDR2 FQDESV (reference sequence). Here the CDR3 reads CASSPTGVLDYEQYF. The CDR3 DNA sequence: TGTGCCAGCAGCCCAACAGGGGTACTGGACTACGAGCAGTACTTC. Variable domain in full (rest from reference TRBV11-1 and TRBJ2-7): EAEVAQSPRYKITEKSQAVAFWCDPISGHATLYWYRQILGQGPELLVQFQDESVVDDSQLPKDRFSAERLKGVDSTLKIQPAELGDSAMYLCASSPTGVLDYEQYFGPGTRLTVT.

This rearrangement joins TRBV6-5 to TRBJ1-6; TRBD1 matches at 8 bases. The J segment lost 7 bases and the V segment lost 6 bases, leaving 8 bases of the junction unmatched. There are 15 residues in the CDR3. Germline values: CDR1 MNHEY, CDR2 SVGAGI. The CDR3: CASSPGGSVNSPLHF. In nucleotides, the CDR3 is TGTGCCAGCAGCCCAGGGGGCTCGGTGAATTCACCCCTCCACTTT.

This chain uses TRBV11-2 with TRBJ2-2; 10 nucleotides align to TRBD2. Trimming at V came to 3 bases and at J to 6 bases, leaving 13 bases not matched to a gene. CDR1 is SGHAT and CDR2 is FQNNGV in the germline V gene. There are 18 residues in the CDR3. CDR3 protein: CASSLGQRGGRYSGELFF. CDR3 bases: TGTGCCAGCAGCTTGGGCCAGCGGGGGGGCCGGTATTCCGGGGAGCTGTTTTTT.

The chain couples TRBV6-5 to TRBJ2-2; 11 bases align to TRBD2. Losses at the gene ends were 1 base for V and 10 bases for J; bases not matched to a gene: 2. In germline, CDR1 is MNHEY, CDR2 SVGAGI. This CDR3 contains 14 residues. The CDR3 here is CASSYLAGGLELFF. The DNA of the CDR3 is TGTGCCAGCAGTTACTTAGCGGGGGGGCTGGAGCTGTTTTTT.

The chain is built from TRBV19 and TRBJ2-4; D may be TRBD1 (6 bases). Trimming left V 3 bases short and J 8 bases short, with 14 bases between. CDR1 and CDR2 (germline): LNHDA, SQIVND (reference sequence). This CDR3 contains 14 residues. The CDR3 loop is CASSIKQGGDIQYF. As DNA, the CDR3 is TGTGCCAGTAGTATTAAACAGGGTGGGGACATTCAGTACTTC.

The CDR3 reads CASSPKKGQGPRGANVLTF. The CDR3 DNA is TGCGCCAGCAGCCCAAAAAAGGGACAGGGCCCCCGGGGGGCCAACGTCCTGACTTTC. The chain couples TRBV4-1 to TRBJ2-6, with 9 bases fitting TRBD1. V shed 4 bases, J shed 4 bases, and the junction held 14 bases outside the gene matches. Germline V CDR1 and CDR2: MGHRA, YSYEKL. CDR3 length equals 19 residues.

In its sample, this clone was seen once. The V and J genes are TRBV25-1 and TRBJ2-3; no reliable D call. CDR1 and CDR2 (germline): MGHDK, SYGVNS. This CDR3 has 10 amino acids. Between the trimmed V and J ends, which lost 5 bases and 5 bases, there was a span of 2 bases. The CDR3 loop reads CASSRDTQYF. CDR3 DNA sequence: TGTGCCAGCAGTCGAGATACGCAGTATTTT.

This clone was seen a single time. The genes are TRBV11-3 and TRBJ2-7; D perhaps matches TRBD1 (5 bases). Trimming left V 4 bases short and J 5 bases short, with 9 bases between. Germline CDR1 is SGHNT and CDR2 is YENEEA. CDR3 size: 12 residues. In DNA form, the CDR3 reads TGTGCCAGCAGCTCCGACAGAAACGAGCAGTACTTC. Encoded protein: CASSSDRNEQYF.

This rearrangement joins TRBV3-1 (or the pseudogene TRBV3-2) to TRBJ1-4; the match to TRBD1 covers 9 bases. Germline CDR1 reads LGHDT; CDR2 reads YNNKEL (reference sequence). The CDR3 totals 15 residues. J gave up 1 base and V 3 bases, and 0 bases lay outside the gene matches. CDR3 bases: TGTGCCAGCAGCCAGGGACAGGGAACTAATGAAAAACTGTTTTTT. Translation gives CASSQGQGTNEKLFF.

This chain connects TRBV10-3 to TRBJ1-2, with a weak D call TRBD1 (6 bases). The CDR3 has 14 residues. Trimming pared 5 bases from V and 2 bases from J, leaving 12 bases between. Germline V gives CDR1 ENHRY, CDR2 SYGVKD. The CDR3 nucleotides read TGTGCCATCAGTAAGGACAGTAACAACTATGGCTACACCTTC. Amino acid sequence: CAISKDSNNYGYTF.

This chain uses TRBV7-9 with TRBJ1-2, with D possibly being TRBD1 (6 bases). V was pared by 5 bases and J by 5 bases, with 18 bases between. This CDR3 spans 15 amino acids. Germline V gene sequence: CDR1 SEHNR, CDR2 FQNEAQ (reference sequence). CDR3 nucleotide sequence: TGTGCCAGCAGCCCAAAGGGTGGGGGGGCGTATGGCTACACCTTC. Amino acid sequence: CASSPKGGGAYGYTF.

This rearrangement joins TRBV7-8 to TRBJ1-2, with TRBD1 matching 9 bases. The CDR3 runs 14 residues. The J segment lost 7 bases and the V segment lost 4 bases, leaving 7 bases of the junction unmatched. Germline loops: CDR1 SGHVS, CDR2 FQNEAQ. DNA of the CDR3: TGTGCCAGCAGCTCTCGAGGGACAGGGAGTGGCTACACCTTC. It yields the protein CASSSRGTGSGYTF.